Listed below are T cell receptor beta chains from one sample, sequenced in a study of T cells in Graves' hyperthyroidism and ophthalmopathy. TCRdb itself ran the multiplex PCR reads through MiXCR, one entry per CDR3 protein. This table holds around 240,000 distinct CDR3 sequences, less than 15% found once. The specimen sequenced was blood. These receptors all come from a woman aged 40 to 50 with Graves' hyperthyroidism that later progressed to Graves' ophthalmopathy. CDR3s leave out the opening cysteine and the closing phenylalanine or tryptophan.

V: TRBV5-1
CDR3: ASSTGTGAMNTEAF

V: TRBV2
CDR3: ASSDGGLRHEQY

V: TRBV2
CDR3: ASSVRPTTTYEQY

V: TRBV11-2
CDR3: ASRLIPGLAIRETQY

V: TRBV2
CDR3: ASRGTEAVGELF

V: TRBV12-3/TRBV12-4
CDR3: ASLRGNTGELF

V: TRBV12-3/TRBV12-4
CDR3: ASGRRTPGHNEQF

V: TRBV27
CDR3: ASSSLAGGPYNEQF

V: TRBV2
CDR3: ASHYRGMNTEAF

V: TRBV5-5
CDR3: ASSLGLALDEQF

V: TRBV7-8
CDR3: ASSASGQGLTEAF

V: TRBV7-2
CDR3: ASSPELAGEVGELF

V: TRBV7-2
CDR3: ASSFLTGSTGELF

V: TRBV12-3/TRBV12-4
CDR3: ASSRFSGSTDTQY

V: TRBV5-5
CDR3: ASSIGHSSGANVLT

V: TRBV20-1
CDR3: SALNPDRVNTIY

V: TRBV7-9
CDR3: ASRPGLALNTGELF

V: TRBV29-1
CDR3: SVELASGSSYEQY

V: TRBV27
CDR3: ASSLMSSYEQY

V: TRBV19
CDR3: ASSIVASNYGYT

V: TRBV5-4
CDR3: ASSLREREPGELF

V: TRBV2
CDR3: ASRDGSSNTEAF